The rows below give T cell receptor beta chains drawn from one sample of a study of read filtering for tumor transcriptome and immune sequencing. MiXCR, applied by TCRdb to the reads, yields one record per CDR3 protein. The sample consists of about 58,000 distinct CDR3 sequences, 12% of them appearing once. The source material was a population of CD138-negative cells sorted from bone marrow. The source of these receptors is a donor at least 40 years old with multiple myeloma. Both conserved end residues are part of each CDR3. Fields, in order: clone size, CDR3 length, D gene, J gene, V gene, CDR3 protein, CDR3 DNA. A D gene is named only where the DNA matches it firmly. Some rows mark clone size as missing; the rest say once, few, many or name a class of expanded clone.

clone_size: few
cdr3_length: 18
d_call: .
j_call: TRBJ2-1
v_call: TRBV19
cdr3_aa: CASSISPGAGSSYNEQFF
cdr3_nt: TGTGCCAGTAGTATAAGCCCCGGGGCGGGGAGCTCCTACAATGAGCAGTTCTTC

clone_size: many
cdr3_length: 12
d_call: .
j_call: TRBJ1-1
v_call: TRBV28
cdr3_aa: CASILRGTEAFF
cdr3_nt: TGTGCCAGCATCTTAAGGGGGACTGAAGCTTTCTTT

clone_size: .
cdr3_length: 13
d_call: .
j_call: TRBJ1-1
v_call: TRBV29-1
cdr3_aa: CSVAGAENTEAFF
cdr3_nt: TGCAGCGTTGCGGGTGCCGAGAACACTGAAGCTTTCTTC

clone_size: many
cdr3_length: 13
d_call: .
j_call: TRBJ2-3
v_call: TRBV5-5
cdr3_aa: CASSLTSAGGQYF
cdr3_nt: TGTGCCAGCAGCTTGACTAGTGCCGGGGGGCAGTATTTT

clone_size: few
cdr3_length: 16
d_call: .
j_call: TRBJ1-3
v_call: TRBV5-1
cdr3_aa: CASSLKESRGGNTIYF
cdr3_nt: TGCGCCAGCAGCTTGAAGGAAAGCCGAGGCGGAAACACCATATATTTT

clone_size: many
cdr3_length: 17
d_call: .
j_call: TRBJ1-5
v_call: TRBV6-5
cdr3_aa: CASSFGAPFYSNQPQHF
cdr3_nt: TGTGCCAGCAGTTTTGGGGCCCCATTCTATAGCAATCAGCCCCAGCATTTT

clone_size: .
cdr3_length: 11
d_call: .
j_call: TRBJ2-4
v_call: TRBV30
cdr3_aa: CAWFATNIQYF
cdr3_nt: TGTGCCTGGTTTGCGACAAACATTCAGTACTTC

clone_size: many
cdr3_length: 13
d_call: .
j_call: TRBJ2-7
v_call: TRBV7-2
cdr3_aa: CAVRGSESYEQYF
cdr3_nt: TGTGCCGTGCGGGGCAGTGAATCCTACGAGCAGTACTTC

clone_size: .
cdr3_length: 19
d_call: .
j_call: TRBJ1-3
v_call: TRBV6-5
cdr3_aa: CASCYSSPEDAGPGNTIYF
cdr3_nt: TGTGCCAGCTGTTACTCGTCCCCAGAGGACGCAGGCCCTGGAAACACCATATATTTT

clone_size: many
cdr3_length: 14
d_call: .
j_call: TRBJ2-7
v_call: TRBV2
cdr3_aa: CASSERQTSYEQYF
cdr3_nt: TGTGCCAGCAGTGAAAGGCAGACATCCTACGAGCAGTACTTC

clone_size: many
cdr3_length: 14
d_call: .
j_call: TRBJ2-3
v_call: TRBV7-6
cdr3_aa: CASSPNVVPDTQYF
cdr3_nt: TGTGCCAGCAGCCCAAATGTGGTTCCAGATACGCAGTATTTT

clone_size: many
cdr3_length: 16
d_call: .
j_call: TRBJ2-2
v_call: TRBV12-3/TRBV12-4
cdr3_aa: CASSLWTGAGTGELFF
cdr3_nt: TGTGCCAGCAGTCTATGGACTGGGGCTGGGACCGGGGAGCTGTTTTTT

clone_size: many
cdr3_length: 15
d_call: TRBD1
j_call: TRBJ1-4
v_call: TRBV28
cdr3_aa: CASSFFRTGGGKLFF
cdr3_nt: TGTGCCAGCAGTTTCTTCAGGACAGGGGGTGGAAAACTGTTTTTT

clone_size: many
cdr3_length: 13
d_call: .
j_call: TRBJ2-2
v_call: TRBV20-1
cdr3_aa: CSASATETGELFF
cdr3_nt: TGCAGTGCTAGTGCGACGGAAACCGGGGAGCTGTTTTTT

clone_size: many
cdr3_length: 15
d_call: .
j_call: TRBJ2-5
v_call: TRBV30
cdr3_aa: CAWNPLDRLQETQYF
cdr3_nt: TGTGCCTGGAACCCTCTGGACAGACTCCAAGAGACCCAGTACTTC

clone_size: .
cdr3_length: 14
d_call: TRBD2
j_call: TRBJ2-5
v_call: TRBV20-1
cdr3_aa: CSASGSSGSETQYF
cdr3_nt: TGCAGTGCTAGTGGAAGTAGCGGGTCAGAGACCCAGTACTTC

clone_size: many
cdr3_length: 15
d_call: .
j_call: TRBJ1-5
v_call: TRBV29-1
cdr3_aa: CSATTDRYSNQPQHF
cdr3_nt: TGCAGCGCAACTACCGACAGATATAGCAATCAGCCCCAGCATTTT

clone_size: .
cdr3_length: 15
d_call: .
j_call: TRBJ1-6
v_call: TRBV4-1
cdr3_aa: CASSLTGSNNSSLHF
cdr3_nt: TGCGCCAGCAGCCTTACGGGTTCCAATAATTCATCCCTCCACTTT

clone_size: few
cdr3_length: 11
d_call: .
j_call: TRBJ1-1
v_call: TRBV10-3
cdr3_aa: CAISERWEAFF
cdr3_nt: TGTGCCATCAGTGAGCGATGGGAAGCTTTCTTT

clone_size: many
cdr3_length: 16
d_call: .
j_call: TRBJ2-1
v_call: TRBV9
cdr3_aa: CASSGYSASSYNEQFF
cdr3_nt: TGTGCCAGCAGCGGCTATAGCGCGAGCTCCTACAATGAGCAGTTCTTC

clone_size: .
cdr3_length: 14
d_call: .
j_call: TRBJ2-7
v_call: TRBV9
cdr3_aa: CASSVATIGGEQYF
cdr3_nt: TGTGCCAGCAGCGTAGCTACGATCGGGGGAGAGCAGTACTTC

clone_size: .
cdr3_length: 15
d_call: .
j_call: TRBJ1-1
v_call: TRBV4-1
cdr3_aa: CASSQDLVTRPDAFF
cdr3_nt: TGCGCCAGCAGCCAAGATCTTGTTACAAGGCCCGATGCTTTCTTT

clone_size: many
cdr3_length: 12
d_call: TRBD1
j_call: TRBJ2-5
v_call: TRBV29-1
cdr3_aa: CSVVGQGGDQYF
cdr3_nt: TGCAGCGTTGTGGGACAGGGAGGGGACCAGTACTTC

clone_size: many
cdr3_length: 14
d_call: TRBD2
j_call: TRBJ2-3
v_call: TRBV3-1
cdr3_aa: CASSHTSGTDTQYF
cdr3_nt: TGTGCCAGCAGCCATACTAGCGGCACAGATACGCAGTATTTT

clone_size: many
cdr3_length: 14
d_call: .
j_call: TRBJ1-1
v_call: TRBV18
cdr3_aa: CASSPDLQNTEAFF
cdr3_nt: TGTGCCAGCTCACCAGATCTCCAGAACACTGAAGCTTTCTTT

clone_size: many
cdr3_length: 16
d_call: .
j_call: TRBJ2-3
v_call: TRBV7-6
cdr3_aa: CASSLVSGFSTDTQYF
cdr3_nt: TGTGCCAGCAGCTTAGTTTCCGGATTTAGCACAGATACGCAGTATTTT

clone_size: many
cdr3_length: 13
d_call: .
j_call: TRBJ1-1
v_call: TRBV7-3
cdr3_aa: CASSVARDTEAFF
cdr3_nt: TGTGCCAGCAGCGTAGCCAGGGACACTGAAGCTTTCTTT

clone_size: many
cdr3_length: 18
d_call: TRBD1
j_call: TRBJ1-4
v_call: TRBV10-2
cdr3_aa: CASSNRDRASITREKLFF
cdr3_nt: TGCGCCAGCAGTAACCGGGACAGGGCGTCTATCACCCGTGAAAAACTGTTTTTT

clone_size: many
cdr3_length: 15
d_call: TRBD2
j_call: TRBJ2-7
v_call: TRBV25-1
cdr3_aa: CASQKRAGGSYEQYF
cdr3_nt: TGTGCCAGCCAAAAACGAGCGGGGGGCTCCTACGAGCAGTACTTC

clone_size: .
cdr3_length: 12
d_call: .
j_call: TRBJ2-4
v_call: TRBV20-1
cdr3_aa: CSGTMAKNIQYF
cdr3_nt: TGCAGCGGCACGATGGCCAAAAACATTCAGTACTTC

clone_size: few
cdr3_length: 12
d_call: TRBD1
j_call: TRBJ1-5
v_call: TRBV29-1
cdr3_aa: CSVGQGHQPQHF
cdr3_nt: TGCAGCGTGGGACAGGGGCATCAGCCCCAGCATTTT

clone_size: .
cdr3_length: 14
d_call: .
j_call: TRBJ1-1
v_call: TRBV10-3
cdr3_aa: CAINGAGRNTEAYF
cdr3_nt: TGTGCCATCAATGGAGCAGGGCGGAACACTGAAGCTTACTTT

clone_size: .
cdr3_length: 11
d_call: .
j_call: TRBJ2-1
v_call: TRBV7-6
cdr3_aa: CASSSGKEQFF
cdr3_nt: TGTGCTAGTAGCTCAGGGAAGGAGCAGTTCTTC

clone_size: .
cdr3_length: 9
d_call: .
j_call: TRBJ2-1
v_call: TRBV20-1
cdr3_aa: CSAGVEQFF
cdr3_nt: TGCAGTGCTGGCGTAGAGCAGTTCTTC

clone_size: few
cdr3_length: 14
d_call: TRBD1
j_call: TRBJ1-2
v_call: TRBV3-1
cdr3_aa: CASSPRDSYYGYTF
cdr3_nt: TGTGCCAGCAGCCCGCGGGACAGCTACTATGGCTACACCTTC

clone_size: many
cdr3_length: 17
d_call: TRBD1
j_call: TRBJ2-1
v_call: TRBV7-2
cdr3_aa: CASSLVAGTGLDNEQFF
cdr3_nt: TGTGCCAGCAGCTTAGTGGCCGGGACAGGTCTAGACAATGAGCAGTTCTTC

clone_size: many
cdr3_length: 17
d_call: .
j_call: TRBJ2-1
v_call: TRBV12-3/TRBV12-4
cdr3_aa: CASSLGARGRSYNEQFF
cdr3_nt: TGTGCCAGCAGTTTGGGGGCTCGCGGACGGTCCTACAATGAGCAGTTCTTC

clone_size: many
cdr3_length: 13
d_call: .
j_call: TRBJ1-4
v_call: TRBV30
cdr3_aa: CAGGGRRGEKLFF
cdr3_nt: TGTGCCGGGGGTGGCAGGAGGGGTGAAAAACTGTTTTTT

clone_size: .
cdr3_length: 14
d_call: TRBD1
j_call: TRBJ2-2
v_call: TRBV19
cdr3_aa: CASSGQGYTGELFF
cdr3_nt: TGTGCCAGTAGTGGACAGGGTTACACCGGGGAGCTGTTTTTT

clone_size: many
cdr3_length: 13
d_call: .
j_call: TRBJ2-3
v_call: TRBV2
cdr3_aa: CASSVMGGDTQYF
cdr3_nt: TGTGCCAGCAGTGTGATGGGCGGAGATACGCAGTATTTT

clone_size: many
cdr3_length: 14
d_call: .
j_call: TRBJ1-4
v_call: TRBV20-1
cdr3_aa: CSARDPGPNEKLFF
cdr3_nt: TGCAGTGCTAGAGACCCAGGGCCTAATGAAAAACTGTTTTTT

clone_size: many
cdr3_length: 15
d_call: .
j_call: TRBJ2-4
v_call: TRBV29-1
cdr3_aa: CSVEGPTGAKNIQYF
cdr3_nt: TGCAGCGTTGAGGGTCCTACAGGAGCCAAAAACATTCAGTACTTC

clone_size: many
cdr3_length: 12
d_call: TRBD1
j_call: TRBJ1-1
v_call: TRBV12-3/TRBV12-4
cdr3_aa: CASSLADRGAFF
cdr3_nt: TGTGCCAGCAGTTTAGCCGACAGGGGGGCTTTCTTT

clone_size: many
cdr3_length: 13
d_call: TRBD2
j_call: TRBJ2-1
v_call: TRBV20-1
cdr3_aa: CSARLAGENEQFF
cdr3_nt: TGCAGTGCTAGGCTAGCGGGGGAGAATGAGCAGTTCTTC

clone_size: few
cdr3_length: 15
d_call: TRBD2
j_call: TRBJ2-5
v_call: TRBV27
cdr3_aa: CASRKLAGGGETQYF
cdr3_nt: TGTGCCAGCAGGAAACTAGCGGGGGGTGGAGAGACCCAGTACTTC

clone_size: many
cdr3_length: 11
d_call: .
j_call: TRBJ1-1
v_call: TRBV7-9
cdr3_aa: CASTENTEAFF
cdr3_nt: TGTGCCAGCACAGAGAACACTGAAGCTTTCTTT

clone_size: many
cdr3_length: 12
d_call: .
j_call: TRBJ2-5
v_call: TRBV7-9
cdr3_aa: CASRLPGETQYF
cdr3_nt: TGTGCCAGCAGGCTCCCGGGGGAGACCCAGTACTTC

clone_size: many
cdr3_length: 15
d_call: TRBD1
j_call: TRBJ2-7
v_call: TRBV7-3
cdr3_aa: CASSVGTAKTYEQYF
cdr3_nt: TGTGCCAGCAGCGTTGGGACAGCTAAGACCTACGAGCAGTACTTC

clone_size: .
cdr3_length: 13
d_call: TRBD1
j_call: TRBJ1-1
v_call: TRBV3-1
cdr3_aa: CACSRPGTVEAFF
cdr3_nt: TGTGCCTGCAGCCGACCAGGGACAGTTGAAGCTTTCTTT

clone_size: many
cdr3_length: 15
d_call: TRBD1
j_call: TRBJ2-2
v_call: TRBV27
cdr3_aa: CASTPGQQNTGELFF
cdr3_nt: TGTGCCAGCACCCCGGGACAGCAGAACACCGGGGAGCTGTTTTTT

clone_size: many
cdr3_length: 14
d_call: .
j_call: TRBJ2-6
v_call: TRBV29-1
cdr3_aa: CSVIFNSGANVLTF
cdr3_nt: TGCAGCGTGATCTTCAACTCTGGGGCCAACGTCCTGACTTTC

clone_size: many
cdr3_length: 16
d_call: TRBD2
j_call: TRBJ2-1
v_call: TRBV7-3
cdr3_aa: CASSTGLASSYNEQFF
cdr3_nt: TGTGCCAGCAGCACCGGACTAGCCAGCTCCTACAATGAGCAGTTCTTC

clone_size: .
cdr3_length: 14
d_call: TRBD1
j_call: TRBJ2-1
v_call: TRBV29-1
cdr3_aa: CSVSTQDRLNEQFF
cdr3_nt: TGCAGCGTTTCTACCCAGGACAGGCTCAATGAGCAGTTCTTC

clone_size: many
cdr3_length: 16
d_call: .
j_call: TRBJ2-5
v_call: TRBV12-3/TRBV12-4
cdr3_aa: CASSFFRPWDQETQYF
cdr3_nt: TGTGCCAGCAGTTTTTTCAGGCCCTGGGACCAAGAGACCCAGTACTTC

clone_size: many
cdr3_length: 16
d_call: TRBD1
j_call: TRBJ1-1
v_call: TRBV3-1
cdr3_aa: CASSHAPGQLNTEAFF
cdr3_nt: TGTGCCAGCAGCCATGCGCCGGGACAGTTAAACACTGAAGCTTTCTTT

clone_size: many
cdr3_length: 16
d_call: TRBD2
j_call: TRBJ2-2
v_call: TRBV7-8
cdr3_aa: CASSLLGGGSTGELFF
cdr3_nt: TGTGCCAGCAGCTTATTAGGCGGGGGTAGCACCGGGGAGCTGTTTTTT

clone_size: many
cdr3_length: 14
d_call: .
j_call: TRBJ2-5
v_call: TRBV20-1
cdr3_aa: CSASGASVWETQYF
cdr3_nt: TGCAGTGCTAGCGGAGCGTCGGTCTGGGAGACCCAGTACTTC

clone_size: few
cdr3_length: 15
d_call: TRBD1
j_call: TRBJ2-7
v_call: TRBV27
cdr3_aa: CASSSRTGGVYEQYF
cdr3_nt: TGTGCCAGCAGTTCCCGGACAGGGGGAGTCTACGAGCAGTACTTC

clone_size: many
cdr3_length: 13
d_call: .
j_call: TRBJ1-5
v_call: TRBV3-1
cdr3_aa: CASSQAPQQPQHF
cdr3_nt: TGTGCCAGCAGCCAAGCCCCGCAACAGCCCCAGCATTTT

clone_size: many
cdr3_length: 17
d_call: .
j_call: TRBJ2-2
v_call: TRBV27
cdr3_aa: CASSFRLPGPRSGELFF
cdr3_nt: TGTGCCAGCAGTTTCCGACTACCGGGCCCACGGTCCGGGGAGCTGTTTTTT